This T cell receptor beta chain was identified in a study of T cell responses to AZD1222 COVID-19 vaccine. CDR3 length: 14 residues. Trimming took 6 bases from V and 1 from J; bases not matched to a gene: 5. Germline CDR1 and CDR2: MNHEY and SMNVEV (reference sequence). This table comes from immunoSEQ multiplex PCR, and its TCRdb copy is limited to in-frame clones, with some not included. The sample carries under 200,000 clones, 85% to 90% recorded once. This TCR derives from an adult who received the AZD1222 COVID-19 vaccine. The specimen was peripheral blood, collected 28 days after the second AZD1222 dose. The chain recombines TRBV27 with TRBJ2-7, with 8 bases identical to TRBD1. In DNA, the CDR3 is TGTGCCAGCAGACGGACAGGGACGTCCTACGAGCAGTACTTC. This sequence encodes CASRRTGTSYEQYF.